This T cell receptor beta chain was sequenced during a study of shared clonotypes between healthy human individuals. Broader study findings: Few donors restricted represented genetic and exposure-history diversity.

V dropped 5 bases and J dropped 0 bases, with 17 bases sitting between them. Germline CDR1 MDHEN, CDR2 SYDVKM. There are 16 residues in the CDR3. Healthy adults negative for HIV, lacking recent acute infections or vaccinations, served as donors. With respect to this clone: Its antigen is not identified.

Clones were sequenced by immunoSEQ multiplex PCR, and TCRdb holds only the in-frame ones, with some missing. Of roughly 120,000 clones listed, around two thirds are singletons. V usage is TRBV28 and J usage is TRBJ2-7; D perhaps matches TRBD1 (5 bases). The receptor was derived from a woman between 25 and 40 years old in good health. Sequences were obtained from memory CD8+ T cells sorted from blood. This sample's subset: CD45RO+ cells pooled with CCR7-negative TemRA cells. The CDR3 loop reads CASSTRLGQDSYEQYF. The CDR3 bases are TGTGCCAGCAGTACACGTCTGGGGCAGGACTCCTACGAGCAGTACTTC.